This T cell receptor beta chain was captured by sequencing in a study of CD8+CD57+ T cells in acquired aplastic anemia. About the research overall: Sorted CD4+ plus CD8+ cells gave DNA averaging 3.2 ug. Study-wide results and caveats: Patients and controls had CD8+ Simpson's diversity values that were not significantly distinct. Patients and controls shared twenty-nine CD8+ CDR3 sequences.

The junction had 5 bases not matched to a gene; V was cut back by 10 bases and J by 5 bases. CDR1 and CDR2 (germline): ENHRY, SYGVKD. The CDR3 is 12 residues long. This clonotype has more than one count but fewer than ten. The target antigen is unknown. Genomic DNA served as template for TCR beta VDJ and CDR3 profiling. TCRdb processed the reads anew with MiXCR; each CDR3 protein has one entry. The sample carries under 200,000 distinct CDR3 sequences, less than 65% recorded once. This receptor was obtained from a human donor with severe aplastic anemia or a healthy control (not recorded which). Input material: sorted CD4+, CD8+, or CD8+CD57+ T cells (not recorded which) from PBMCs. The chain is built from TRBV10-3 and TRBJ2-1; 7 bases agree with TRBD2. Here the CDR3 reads CATGDYNNEQFF. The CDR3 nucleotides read TGTGCCACCGGGGACTACAACAATGAGCAGTTCTTC.